What follows are 30 T cell receptor beta chains derived from one specimen sequenced in a study of blood T cell repertoires in COVID-19. This table comes from immunoSEQ multiplex PCR, and its TCRdb copy is limited to in-frame clones, with some not included. Among about 180,000 clones listed, 75% to 90% were seen once. Sequencing used PBMCs or T cells enriched from blood (not recorded which). The receptors derive from a man in his forties who had recovered from COVID-19.

The V gene is TRBV5-6, the J gene TRBJ1-4, with D perhaps TRBD1 (6 bases). The CDR3 extends over 12 amino acids. Between the trimmed V and J ends, which lost 4 bases and 11 bases, there was a span of 12 bases. Germline CDR1 reads SGHDT; CDR2 reads YYEEEE. The CDR3 is CASSGITGKLFF. DNA of the CDR3: TGTGCCAGCAGCGGAATAACAGGGAAACTGTTTTTT.

V usage is TRBV7-2 and J usage is TRBJ2-5; D is ambiguous. Germline V lookup: CDR1 SGHTA, CDR2 FQGNSA. This CDR3 contains 12 residues. V shed 5 bases and J shed 1 base, with 5 bases lying between them. The CDR3 DNA follows: TGTGCCAGCAGCCTAACCCAAGAGACCCAGTACTTC. Its translation is CASSLTQETQYF.

The chain has TRBV12-3 or TRBV12-4 and TRBJ1-2; D ambiguous. The germline V and J ends were trimmed by 3 bases and 8 bases, with 10 bases remaining between them. The CDR3 contains 12 residues. The CDR3 DNA reads as TGTGCCAGCAGTTTTAGCAGCCCCGGCTACACCTTC. Translation gives CASSFSSPGYTF.

CDR3 region: CASSIDGGRNQPQHF. CDR3 DNA: TGTGCCAGTAGTATAGATGGAGGGCGCAATCAGCCCCAGCATTTT. The rearrangement links TRBV19 to TRBJ1-5, with D unclear. CDR1 and CDR2 (germline): LNHDA, SQIVND (reference sequence). V lost 0 bases and J lost 2, with 8 bases in between. The CDR3 is 15 amino acids.

The rearrangement links TRBV12-3 or TRBV12-4 to TRBJ1-1; D call uncertain. The CDR3 contains 13 residues. V dropped 2 bases and J dropped 1 base, with 5 bases sitting between them. CDR3 sequence reads: CASSLLQNTEAFF. CDR3 coding DNA: TGTGCCAGCAGTTTATTACAGAACACTGAAGCTTTCTTT.

CDR3 in amino acids: CASSQDFGTGYGYTF. For the CDR3, the DNA is TGTGCCAGCAGCCAAGATTTTGGTACCGGTTACGGCTACACCTTC. The chain has TRBV14 and TRBJ1-2; D is ambiguous. Germline loops: CDR1 SGHDN, CDR2 FVKESK. The CDR3 length is 15 residues. The V end was cut by 0 bases, the J end by 8 bases, with 16 bases between. The full variable domain, rest sourced from reference TRBV14 and TRBJ1-2, is EAGVTQFPSHSVIEKGQTVTLRCDPISGHDNLYWYRRVMGKEIKFLLHFVKESKQDESGMPNNRFLAERTGGTYSTLKVQPAELEDSGVYFCASSQDFGTGYGYTFGSGTRLTVV.

The chain carries TRBV27 and TRBJ1-2; TRBD1 matches at 10 bases. This CDR3 is 17 amino acids long. The germline V gene has CDR1 MNHEY and CDR2 SMNVEV (reference sequence). The V and J ends lost 3 bases and 4 bases, in that order; junction bases with no gene match: 11. CDR3 region: CASSFRPRTGGSYGYTF. The CDR3 region has the DNA TGTGCCAGCAGTTTTCGACCCCGGACAGGGGGAAGCTATGGCTACACCTTC.

The chain combines TRBV7-9 with TRBJ2-5, with unresolved D. Trimming cost V 2 bases and J 14 bases, with 15 bases left between them. Germline CDR1 reads SEHNR; CDR2 reads FQNEAQ (reference sequence). The CDR3 runs 12 residues. CDR3 amino acids: CASSLPDRVAYF. CDR3 sequence (DNA): TGTGCCAGCAGCTTACCCGACCGTGTAGCATACTTC.

V is TRBV7-8 and J is TRBJ2-7; the D gene is possibly TRBD1 (6 bases). V lost 7 bases and J lost 2, with 15 bases in between. The CDR3 contains 14 residues. Germline V gene sequence: CDR1 SGHVS, CDR2 FQNEAQ. CDR3 protein: CASTSGTTAYEQYF. The CDR3 DNA follows: TGTGCCAGCACCTCCGGGACAACGGCCTACGAGCAGTACTTC.

V gene TRBV19 combines with J gene TRBJ1-3; weak D call: TRBD1 (6 bases). This CDR3 region has 14 residues. V lost 8 bases and J lost 0, with 11 bases in between. Germline CDR1 and CDR2: LNHDA and SQIVND (reference sequence). Here the CDR3 DNA reads TGTGCCAGTGGGACATTCTCCTCTGGAAACACCATATATTTT. It encodes CASGTFSSGNTIYF.

In this sample, this clone turned up a few times. The gene calls are TRBV2 and TRBJ2-1, with 12 bases that match TRBD2. V lost 4 bases, J lost 9 bases, and 4 bases stayed unmatched. This CDR3 is 14 amino acids long. The germline gives CDR1 SNHLY, CDR2 FYNNEI. In DNA, the CDR3 is TGTGCCAGCAGTGTACTAGCGGGGGGAGCTGAGCAGTTCTTC. The encoded protein is CASSVLAGGAEQFF.

The rearrangement joins TRBV5-1 to TRBJ1-4, with a weak D call TRBD1 (5 bases). Trimming removed 4 bases at V and 0 bases at J, with 13 bases between. Germline V gene sequence: CDR1 SGHRS, CDR2 YFSETQ. The CDR3 runs to 16 residues. In nucleotides, the CDR3 is TGCGCCAGCAGCCCGGGACTTTCCTCAACTAATGAAAAACTGTTTTTT. Translation gives CASSPGLSSTNEKLFF. The full variable domain, in which reference TRBV5-1 and TRBJ1-4 provide the parts outside the CDR3, is KAGVTQTPRYLIKTRGQQVTLSCSPISGHRSVSWYQQTPGQGLQFLFEYFSETQRNKGNFPGRFSGRQFSNSRSEMNVSTLELGDSALYLCASSPGLSSTNEKLFFGSGTQLSVL.

Remarks on this clone: Other DNA sequences in this sample translate to the same CDR3. The chain carries TRBV9 and TRBJ1-2; 7 positions agree with TRBD1. Germline CDR1 SGDLS, CDR2 YYNGEE. V shed 2 bases, J shed 3 bases, and the junction held 1 base outside the gene matches. This CDR3 has 13 amino acids. CDR3 sequence: CASSVGTDYGYTF. The CDR3 DNA reads TGTGCCAGCAGCGTCGGGACAGACTATGGCTACACCTTC. Full variable domain (missing parts from reference TRBV9 and TRBJ1-2): DSGVTQTPKHLITATGQRVTLRCSPRSGDLSVYWYQQSLDQGLQFLIQYYNGEERAKGNILERFSAQQFPDLHSELNLSSLELGDSALYFCASSVGTDYGYTFGSGTRLTVV.

Regarding this clone: This CDR3 is also generated by other DNA sequences in the sample. The chain joins TRBV3-1 (or the pseudogene TRBV3-2) to TRBJ1-2; 9 bases are a match to TRBD1. With V trimmed by 4 bases and J by 7 bases, 4 bases remained unmatched. CDR3 length: 13 residues. The germline V gene encodes CDR1 LGHDT and CDR2 YNNKEL (reference sequence). CDR3 DNA sequence: TGTGCCAGCAGCCCGGGACAGGGACGTGGCTACACCTTC. This translates into CASSPGQGRGYTF.

The rearrangement uses TRBV5-6 and TRBJ1-6; D possibly corresponds to TRBD1 (6 bases). Germline-derived CDR1 and CDR2 are SGHDT and YYEEEE. CDR3 size: 14 residues. Trimming stripped 4 bases from V and 11 bases from J, with 16 bases between. The CDR3 sequence: CASSPDTGSAPLHF. The CDR3 DNA sequence: TGTGCCAGCAGCCCGGATACAGGGTCGGCACCCCTCCACTTT. The entire variable domain, with the rest obtained from reference TRBV5-6 and TRBJ1-6, is as follows: DAGVTQSPTHLIKTRGQQVTLRCSPKSGHDTVSWYQQALGQGPQFIFQYYEEEERQRGNFPDRFSGHQFPNYSSELNVNALLLGDSALYLCASSPDTGSAPLHFGNGTRLTVT.

The CDR3 sequence is CASESKGQGAFYGYTF. The CDR3 nucleotides read TGTGCCAGTGAATCAAAGGGACAGGGGGCTTTCTATGGCTACACCTTC. The V call is TRBV19, the J call TRBJ1-2, with 12 positions matching TRBD1. Germline CDR1 LNHDA, CDR2 SQIVND (reference sequence). The CDR3 is 16 amino acids. The V gene end was trimmed by 8 bases and the J gene end by 4 bases; junction bases not matched to a gene: 11.

The CDR3 sequence is CASSQGRGVAGELFF. The CDR3 DNA follows: TGTGCCAGCAGCCAAGGACGGGGTGTCGCCGGGGAGCTGTTTTTT. The chain couples TRBV4-2 to TRBJ2-2, with D possibly TRBD2 on 5 matching bases. V gave up 1 base and J gave up 6 bases, with 12 bases separating them. The CDR3 length is 15 residues. Germline V lookup: CDR1 LGHNA, CDR2 YNFKEQ.

This clone has a single count. This chain joins TRBV6-5 and TRBJ2-7, with 8 bases aligning to TRBD2. In germline, CDR1 is MNHEY, CDR2 SVGAGI. V dropped 6 bases and J dropped 5; count of bases not matched to a gene: 3. The CDR3 consists of 12 residues. This CDR3 reads CASSRGGHEQYF. In DNA form, the CDR3 reads TGTGCCAGCAGCCGGGGGGGCCACGAGCAGTACTTC.

For the CDR3, the DNA is TGTGCCAGCCAGGGTTCGCAAGAGCAGTTCTTC. Translated: CASQGSQEQFF. The rearrangement uses TRBV27 and TRBJ2-1, with D possibly TRBD1 on 5 matching bases. There are 11 residues in the CDR3. Trimming took off 8 bases at V and 10 bases at J, with 12 bases between the two ends. Looked up from germline, CDR1 is MNHEY and CDR2 is SMNVEV (reference sequence).

The rearrangement uses TRBV19 and TRBJ1-2; TRBD1 agrees at 9 bases. J was trimmed by 8 bases and V by 6 bases; bases with no gene match: 4. Germline loops: CDR1 LNHDA, CDR2 SQIVND (reference sequence). The CDR3 sequence is 12 residues long. The DNA for the CDR3 is TGTGCCAGTAGACAGGGGGCGAACGGCTACACCTTC. This codes for CASRQGANGYTF.

The chain uses TRBV4-1 and TRBJ2-1; no firm D call. V was clipped by 0 bases and J by 1 base, with 10 bases between them. The germline V gene encodes CDR1 MGHRA and CDR2 YSYEKL. This CDR3 contains 16 residues. This CDR3 is CASSQDLTGSYNEQFF. In nucleotides, the CDR3 is TGCGCCAGCAGCCAAGATTTAACCGGGTCCTACAATGAGCAGTTCTTC.

The gene calls are TRBV9 and TRBJ1-1; D is ambiguous. The CDR3 loop spans 14 amino acids. V was clipped by 4 bases and J by 0 bases, with 10 bases between them. Germline V gene data show CDR1 as SGDLS and CDR2 as YYNGEE. CDR3 in amino acids: CASSPSLLNTEAFF. Here the CDR3 DNA reads TGTGCCAGCAGCCCGTCCCTACTGAACACTGAAGCTTTCTTT.

This clone was picked up one time. At one of its ends the junction is not consistent with the germline gene, which may arise from a read error. The chain combines TRBV7-7 with TRBJ1-1; D unclear. This CDR3 spans 13 amino acids. The germline V gene has CDR1 SSHAT and CDR2 FNYEAQ (reference sequence). The CDR3 loop is CASSATEGTEAFF. Written as DNA, the CDR3 is TGTGCTAGCAGCGCAACGGAGGGAACTGAAGCTTTCTTT.

The genes are TRBV25-1 and TRBJ2-7, with TRBD2 identical over 12 bases. CDR3 length equals 15 residues. CDR1 is MGHDK, CDR2 SYGVNS, per germline. J lost 7 bases, V lost 7 bases, and 11 bases had no gene match. CDR3 DNA sequence: TGTGCCAGCATCACCTCTAGCGGGAGGGCTGGGGAGCAGTACTTC. This translates into CASITSSGRAGEQYF.

This sequence joins TRBV24-1 and TRBJ1-2; 7 nucleotides line up with TRBD1. The CDR3 extends over 14 amino acids. Germline CDR1 KGHDR, CDR2 SFDVKD. V trimming: 3 bases; J trimming: 5 bases; junction bases outside the gene matches: 5. CDR3 bases: TGTGCCACCAGTGATGCCCAGGGGGGATATGGCTACACCTTC. Protein: CATSDAQGGYGYTF.

V usage is TRBV27 and J usage is TRBJ2-7; D is unresolved. Germline assignment: CDR1 MNHEY and CDR2 SMNVEV (reference sequence). Trimming took off 1 base at V and 3 bases at J, with 10 bases between the two ends. The CDR3 runs 14 residues. In DNA, the CDR3 is TGTGCCAGCAGTTTATTCGGCGGTTACTACGAGCAGTACTTC. Its translation: CASSLFGGYYEQYF.

This clone came up once. V and J are TRBV6-6 and TRBJ1-2, with D perhaps TRBD1 (5 bases). Per the germline V gene, CDR1 is MNHNY and CDR2 is SVGAGI (reference sequence). The V end was cut by 4 bases, the J end by 5 bases, with 11 bases between. This CDR3 has 13 residues. The CDR3 sequence is CASSSAGVYGYTF. The CDR3 region has the DNA TGTGCCAGCAGTTCCGCGGGGGTTTATGGCTACACCTTC.

The chain carries TRBV5-6 and TRBJ1-1; 8 nucleotides match TRBD1. Germline CDR1 SGHDT, CDR2 YYEEEE. V gave up 3 bases and J gave up 6 bases; unmatched junction bases: 10. The CDR3 totals 15 residues. The CDR3 DNA follows: TGTGCCAGCAGCTCGAGCGACAGGGGCTGGGCTGAAGCTTTCTTT. Its protein is CASSSSDRGWAEAFF.

This rearrangement joins TRBV11-1 to TRBJ2-1, with a tentative D call TRBD1 (6 bases). Trimming stripped 0 bases from V and 4 bases from J, with 7 bases between. In germline, CDR1 is SGHAT, CDR2 FQDESV (reference sequence). The CDR3 consists of 14 residues. CDR3 nucleotides: TGTGCCAGCAGCTTAGCGGGGGCGTACAATGAGCAGTTCTTC. Its protein product is CASSLAGAYNEQFF. Using reference TRBV11-1 and TRBJ2-1 for the parts outside the CDR3, the full variable domain is EAEVAQSPRYKITEKSQAVAFWCDPISGHATLYWYRQILGQGPELLVQFQDESVVDDSQLPKDRFSAERLKGVDSTLKIQPAELGDSAMYLCASSLAGAYNEQFFGPGTRLTVL.

The rearrangement links TRBV9 to TRBJ1-5; D is possibly TRBD1 (6 bases). The CDR3 is 14 residues long. Trimming cost V 3 bases and J 2 bases, with 9 bases left between them. Germline V gives CDR1 SGDLS, CDR2 YYNGEE. The DNA of the CDR3 is TGTGCCAGCAGCGCATCAGGGGGCAATCAGCCCCAGCATTTT. This encodes CASSASGGNQPQHF.